This T cell receptor (beta chain) was observed in a study of blood T cell repertoires in COVID-19. Study details: Acute and convalescent COVID-19 specimens originated in the United States, Italy and Spain. Sources were T cells, B-cell-depleted T cells, or PBMCs; the material itself was cDNA or gDNA.

Trimming took off 1 base at V and 4 bases at J, with 2 bases between the two ends. The CDR3 runs 13 residues. Per germline, CDR1 PRHDT and CDR2 FYEKMQ (reference sequence). Authors' methods: Amplification of reference gene primers provided the estimated nucleated cell counts. Clones were read by immunoSEQ multiplex PCR, and TCRdb kept only the in-frame ones, dropping some. V, J and clone size are those of that table, while D and trimming were read from the DNA. The sample shows 190,000 or so clones, around 84% of them seen only once. The sequence derives from a man between 35 and 55 years old with active or convalescent COVID-19. Sequencing was done on a sample of peripheral blood. The chain carries TRBV13 and TRBJ2-6, with D uncertain. CDR3 in amino acids: CASSLVGANVLTF. In nucleotides, the CDR3 is TGTGCCAGCAGCTTAGTAGGGGCCAACGTCCTGACTTTC. Full variable domain (rest looked up from reference TRBV13 and TRBJ2-6): AAGVIQSPRHLIKEKRETATLKCYPIPRHDTVYWYQQGPGQDPQFLISFYEKMQSDKGSIPDRFSAQQFSDYHSELNMSSLELGDSALYFCASSLVGANVLTFGAGSRLTVL.